This entry lists 26 T cell receptor beta chains sequenced from one sample in a study of OX40 agonist ivuxolimab in advanced cancers. Repertoires were generated with immunoSEQ multiplex PCR, while TCRdb's copy carries only in-frame clones and drops some. The sample lists about 36,000 clones, 70% to 80% occurring once. This sample comprised CD4+ or CD8+ T cells sorted from blood, obtained in a trial of the OX40 agonist ivuxolimab. These receptor sequences come from an adult with an advanced solid tumor such as melanoma, head and neck, liver or kidney cancer.

DNA for the CDR3: TGCGCCAGCAGCGTAGGAGCGGGTTACGAGCAGTACTTC. It encodes CASSVGAGYEQYF. V and J are TRBV5-1 and TRBJ2-7; TRBD2 is a possible D gene (6 bases). In germline, CDR1 is SGHRS, CDR2 YFSETQ. This CDR3 region has 13 residues. V was shortened by 4 bases and J by 4 bases, with 12 bases between the two germline ends.

The J gene is TRBJ1-2, the V gene TRBV27, with D possibly being TRBD1 (6 bases). The CDR3 runs to 14 residues. V was pared by 3 bases and J by 6 bases, with 14 bases between. CDR1 is MNHEY, CDR2 SMNVEV, per germline (reference sequence). For the CDR3, the DNA is TGTGCCAGCAGTTTGTACAGGGAATTCCATGGCTACACCTTC. Encoded protein: CASSLYREFHGYTF.

This rearrangement joins TRBV9 to TRBJ2-7, with 8 bases matching TRBD2. Unmatched junction bases numbered 10, after V lost 5 bases and J lost 0 bases. The CDR3 is made up of 16 amino acids. Germline CDR1 reads SGDLS; CDR2 reads YYNGEE. CDR3 DNA: TGTGCCAGCAGTCCCGGGGGGCTAGCGGGCTCCTACGAGCAGTACTTC. The encoded protein is CASSPGGLAGSYEQYF.

The V and J genes are TRBV21-1 and TRBJ1-2. TRBV21-1 is recorded as a pseudogene. The CDR3 is 15 residues long. The CDR3 loop is CASSKVDRTNYGYTF. CDR3 bases: TGTGCCAGCAGCAAAGTGGACCGAACTAACTATGGCTACACCTTC.

This clone was detected only a few times. This CDR3 reads CASSYSGFYSNQPQHF. The CDR3 DNA follows: TGTGCCAGCAGTTACTCTGGGTTTTATAGCAATCAGCCCCAGCATTTT. The chain uses TRBV6-6 and TRBJ1-5; no clear D. Germline CDR1 is MNHNY and CDR2 is SVGAGI (reference sequence). With 0 bases removed from V and 0 bases from J, the gap between germline ends came to 9 bases. The CDR3 runs to 16 residues.

The chain links TRBV6-6 to TRBJ1-4, with 9 bases aligning to TRBD1. With 2 bases clipped from V and 7 bases from J, the junction kept 5 bases outside the gene matches. The length of the CDR3 is 15 residues. The germline CDR1 and CDR2 sequences are MNHNY and SVGAGI (reference sequence). DNA of the CDR3: TGTGCCAGCAGTTACCACAGGGGGCAAGCTGAAAAACTGTTTTTT. Translating it yields CASSYHRGQAEKLFF.

For the CDR3, the DNA is TGTGCCAGCAGTGAAATTACAGGGGCTTCCTACGAGCAGTACTTC. Protein: CASSEITGASYEQYF. The chain carries TRBV6-1 and TRBJ2-7; 7 positions match TRBD1. CDR3 size: 15 residues. CDR1 and CDR2 from the germline V gene are MNHNS and SASEGT. The junction had 5 bases not matched to a gene; V was cut back by 2 bases and J by 1 base.

V is TRBV4-1 and J is TRBJ1-2, with a possible D match to TRBD1 (6 bases). The CDR3 consists of 12 residues. V gave up 1 base and J gave up 9 bases, with 9 bases separating them. CDR1 and CDR2 (germline): MGHRA, YSYEKL. In nucleotides, the CDR3 is TGCGCCAGCAGCCAAGCACAGGGCCGCTACACCTTC. Residues: CASSQAQGRYTF.

This clone was recorded a few times. The V gene is TRBV27, the J gene TRBJ2-5; 10 bases map to TRBD1. With V trimmed by 4 bases and J by 7 bases, 6 bases remained unmatched. The CDR3 is 14 residues long. CDR1 and CDR2 from the germline V gene are MNHEY and SMNVEV (reference sequence). CDR3 protein: CASSSRDRGGTQYF. The CDR3 coding sequence is TGTGCCAGCAGTTCCCGGGACAGGGGTGGGACCCAGTACTTC.

The gene calls are TRBV2 and TRBJ1-2; D uncertain. Germline-derived CDR1 and CDR2 are SNHLY and FYNNEI. V was clipped by 8 bases and J by 1 base, with 5 bases between them. The CDR3 extends over 11 amino acids. The CDR3: CASFLNYGYTF. The DNA of the CDR3 is TGTGCCAGCTTTCTTAACTATGGCTACACCTTC.

This chain's CDR3 is CATSRGAGERAYEQYF. As DNA, the CDR3 is TGTGCCACCAGCAGAGGAGCCGGGGAAAGGGCCTACGAGCAGTACTTC. The J gene is TRBJ2-7, the V gene TRBV15, with a tentative D call TRBD2 (5 bases). The length of the CDR3 is 16 residues. Deletions cut 1 base from V and 2 bases from J, with 15 bases between. Per the germline V gene, CDR1 is LNHNV and CDR2 is YYDKDF (reference sequence).

This clone was seen only a few times. V and J are TRBV2 and TRBJ1-1; a possible D gene is TRBD1 (6 bases). This CDR3 is built from 14 residues. Germline values: CDR1 SNHLY, CDR2 FYNNEI. Between the trimmed V and J ends, which lost 6 bases and 0 bases, there was a span of 11 bases. In DNA, the CDR3 is TGTGCCAGCAGCATACGGGACATGAACACTGAAGCTTTCTTT. It yields the protein CASSIRDMNTEAFF.

This clone was picked up one time. The CDR3 coding sequence is TGTGCCAGCAGCTTGGTCCCCTCTAGGGAAAAACTGTTTTTT. Its protein product is CASSLVPSREKLFF. The V call is TRBV5-4, the J call TRBJ1-4; D remains ambiguous. There are 14 residues in the CDR3. CDR1 and CDR2 (germline): SGHNT, YYREEE (reference sequence). Trimming took 0 bases from V and 8 from J, leaving 11 bases between them.

This chain uses TRBV28 with TRBJ2-3; 7 positions match TRBD2. V gave up 2 bases and J gave up 4 bases; unmatched junction bases: 3. CDR1 MDHEN and CDR2 SYDVKM come from the germline V gene. This CDR3 is built from 14 residues. The CDR3 coding sequence is TGTGCCAGCAGTTTAGCGGGAGACTCAGATACGCAGTATTTT. Amino acid sequence: CASSLAGDSDTQYF.

This clone was seen a few times. The J gene is TRBJ1-5, the V gene TRBV12-5, with 9 bases aligning to TRBD1. J was trimmed by 0 bases and V by 9 bases; bases with no gene match: 3. Germline CDR1 and CDR2: LGHNT and FRNRAP. There are 14 residues in the CDR3. The CDR3 DNA reads as TGTGCTAGCTGGACAGGGGATAGCAATCAGCCCCAGCATTTT. Translated: CASWTGDSNQPQHF.

By sample fraction, this clone is medium-sized. The J gene is TRBJ1-4, the V gene TRBV7-6, with D perhaps TRBD1 (6 bases). Trimming took 3 bases from V and 8 from J, leaving 19 bases between them. CDR1 is SGHVS, CDR2 FNYEAQ, per germline. The CDR3 covers 16 residues. As DNA, the CDR3 is TGTGCCAGCAGCTTCCTCGCAGGGGAGATTTTAGAAAAACTGTTTTTT. Translated: CASSFLAGEILEKLFF. Full variable domain (rest looked up from reference TRBV7-6 and TRBJ1-4): GAGVSQSPRYKVTKRGQDVALRCDPISGHVSLYWYRQALGQGPEFLTYFNYEAQQDKSGLPNDRFSAERPEGSISTLTIQRTEQRDSAMYRCASSFLAGEILEKLFFGSGTQLSVL.

This chain joins TRBV27 and TRBJ2-1; D gene unclear. CDR1 MNHEY and CDR2 SMNVEV come from the germline V gene (reference sequence). Trimming took off 3 bases at V and 1 base at J, with 13 bases between the two ends. The CDR3 is 16 amino acids. For the CDR3, the DNA is TGTGCCAGCAGTTTGTCTACCTCGTGGTCCTACAATGAGCAGTTCTTC. Amino acid sequence: CASSLSTSWSYNEQFF.

The rearrangement uses TRBV28 and TRBJ1-1; no clear D gene. V lost 0 bases and J lost 2, with 7 bases in between. Germline loops: CDR1 MDHEN, CDR2 SYDVKM. The CDR3 covers 14 residues. The CDR3 sequence: CASSLWTLNTEAFF. The CDR3 DNA reads TGTGCCAGCAGTTTATGGACATTAAACACTGAAGCTTTCTTT.

The chain employs TRBV4-2 and TRBJ2-1; 11 bases map to TRBD2. The CDR3 totals 18 residues. Germline CDR1 reads LGHNA; CDR2 reads YNFKEQ. Germline trimming cut 4 bases from V and 8 bases from J; bases unmatched to any gene: 16. CDR3 coding DNA: TGTGCCAGCAGCCGGGGGGGACTAGCGGTCCTACATGTCGATGAGCAGTTCTTC. Translating it yields CASSRGGLAVLHVDEQFF.

This clone was observed at least ten times. The chain joins TRBV4-1 to TRBJ1-4, with D uncertain. V shed 0 bases and J shed 3 bases, with 8 bases lying between them. From germline, CDR1 is MGHRA and CDR2 YSYEKL. The CDR3 runs to 15 residues. The CDR3 coding sequence is TGCGCCAGCAGCCAAGAAAACAGTTCTAATGAAAAACTGTTTTTT. Amino acids: CASSQENSSNEKLFF.

The gene calls are TRBV4-1 and TRBJ1-5; no clear D gene. CDR3 length: 15 residues. The V gene lost 4 bases and the J gene lost 11 bases, with 21 bases spanning the gap. CDR1 is MGHRA and CDR2 is YSYEKL in the germline V gene. As DNA, the CDR3 is TGCGCCAGCAGCCCGCAAGTGGGTCAAAAGGAAGCCCAGCATTTT. The encoded protein is CASSPQVGQKEAQHF.

CDR3 sequence (DNA): TGTGCCAGCAGTTACATCAGGGGACCGGGGAATGAGCAGTTCTTC. This sequence encodes CASSYIRGPGNEQFF. The genes are TRBV6-6 and TRBJ2-1; possible D gene TRBD1, 6 bases. V lost 2 bases, J lost 7 bases, and 15 bases lay in between. The germline CDR1 and CDR2 sequences are MNHNY and SVGAGI (reference sequence). There are 15 residues in the CDR3.

V usage is TRBV9 and J usage is TRBJ2-7; 9 bases fit TRBD2. After removal of 0 bases from V and 3 bases from J, the junction contained 4 bases not matched to a gene. Germline V lookup: CDR1 SGDLS, CDR2 YYNGEE. The CDR3 is 15 residues long. DNA of the CDR3: TGTGCCAGCAGCGTAGATGCTAGCGGGATCTACGAGCAGTACTTC. It encodes CASSVDASGIYEQYF.

This chain uses TRBV15 with TRBJ2-3; no clear D. With 5 bases removed from V and 3 bases from J, the gap between germline ends came to 15 bases. This CDR3 has 15 amino acids. Germline CDR1 is LNHNV and CDR2 is YYDKDF (reference sequence). CDR3 bases: TGTGCCACCAGCTCCACGGACCCTTGGACAGATACGCAGTATTTT. It yields the protein CATSSTDPWTDTQYF.

J is TRBJ2-3 and V is TRBV10-3; D is ambiguous. CDR3 length: 14 amino acids. The germline V gene encodes CDR1 ENHRY and CDR2 SYGVKD. V was shortened by 3 bases and J by 5 bases, with 12 bases between the two germline ends. For the CDR3, the DNA is TGTGCCATCAGTGACGACCGAAGAGGAGATACGCAGTATTTT. Amino acid sequence: CAISDDRRGDTQYF.

The V and J genes are TRBV6-5 and TRBJ2-1; 10 positions match TRBD2. CDR1 is MNHEY, CDR2 SVGAGI, per germline. This CDR3 has 15 residues. The V and J ends lost 6 bases and 8 bases, in that order; junction bases with no gene match: 10. The CDR3 protein is CASRAGGLNLDEQFF. The CDR3, as DNA: TGTGCCAGCAGAGCGGGGGGGCTTAATCTGGATGAGCAGTTCTTC.